This T cell receptor beta chain originates from a study of blood T cells in healthy people across ages. This clonotype appeared a few times. The antigen remains unidentified. It was with a sample-barcoded 5' primer and a J-beta primer mix that a second PCR of roughly 7 to 12 cycles was run. TCRdb itself ran the 5' RACE reads through MiXCR, one entry per CDR3 protein. The repertoire holds about 730,000 distinct CDR3 sequences, approximately 43% seen once, with roughly 20% in the top ten. Study outcomes and limitations: Per million T cells, TCR beta diversity dropped roughly linearly as age increased.

The CDR3 is made up of 13 amino acids. From germline, CDR1 is SQVTM and CDR2 ANQGSEA. The ends were cut back, 7 bases at V and 3 bases at J, with 13 bases in the middle. Sequences were obtained from blood. The rearrangement uses TRBV29-1 and TRBJ2-1; D may correspond to TRBD1 or TRBD2 (5 bases each). This TCR derives from an older woman in good health. CDR3 sequence reads: CSGREQGYNEQFF. The CDR3 DNA sequence: TGCAGCGGCAGGGAGCAAGGCTACAATGAGCAGTTCTTC.